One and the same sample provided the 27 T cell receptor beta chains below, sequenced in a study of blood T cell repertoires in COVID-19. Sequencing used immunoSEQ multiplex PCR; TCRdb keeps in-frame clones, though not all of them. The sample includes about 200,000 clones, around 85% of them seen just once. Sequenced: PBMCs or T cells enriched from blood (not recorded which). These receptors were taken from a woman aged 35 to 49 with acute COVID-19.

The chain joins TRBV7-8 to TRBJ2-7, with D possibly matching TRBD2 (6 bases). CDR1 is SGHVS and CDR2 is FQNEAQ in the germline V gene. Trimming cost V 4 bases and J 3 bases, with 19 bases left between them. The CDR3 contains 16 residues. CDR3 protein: CASSSKGLEYGYEQYF. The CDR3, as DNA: TGTGCCAGCAGCTCGAAGGGACTGGAGTACGGCTACGAGCAGTACTTC.

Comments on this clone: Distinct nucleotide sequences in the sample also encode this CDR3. The CDR3 DNA reads TGTGCCTGGAGTGTAAGAAGAGCAGATACGCAGTATTTT. Amino acid sequence: CAWSVRRADTQYF. J is TRBJ2-3 and V is TRBV30; D remains ambiguous. This CDR3 region has 13 residues. The germline gives CDR1 GTSNPN, CDR2 SVGIG (reference sequence). V was pared by 0 bases and J by 4 bases, with 8 bases between.

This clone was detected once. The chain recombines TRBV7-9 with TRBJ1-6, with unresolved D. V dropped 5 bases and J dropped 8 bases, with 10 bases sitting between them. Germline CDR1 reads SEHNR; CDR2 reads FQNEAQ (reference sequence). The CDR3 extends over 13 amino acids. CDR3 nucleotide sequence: TGTGCCAGCAGCCCGGAGAGTTATTCACCCCTCCACTTT. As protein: CASSPESYSPLHF.

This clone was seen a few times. Here the CDR3 DNA reads TGTGCCAGCAGCTTGGGACTAGCGGAGAGCTCTGAGCAGTACTTC. Protein: CASSLGLAESSEQYF. The chain has TRBV5-5 and TRBJ2-7; TRBD2 matches 9 bases. This CDR3 is 15 amino acids long. The J segment lost 7 bases and the V segment lost 0 bases, leaving 8 bases of the junction unmatched. Germline CDR1 reads SGHKS; CDR2 reads YYEKEE (reference sequence). The variable domain in full, with the rest retrieved from reference TRBV5-5 and TRBJ2-7, is DAGVTQSPTHLIKTRGQQVTLRCSPISGHKSVSWYQQVLGQGPQFIFQYYEKEERGRGNFPDRFSARQFPNYSSELNVNALLLGDSALYLCASSLGLAESSEQYFGPGTRLTVT.

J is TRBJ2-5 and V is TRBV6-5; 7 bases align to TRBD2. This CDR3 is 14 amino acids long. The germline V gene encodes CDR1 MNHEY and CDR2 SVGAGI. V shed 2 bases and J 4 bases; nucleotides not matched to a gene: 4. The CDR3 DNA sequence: TGTGCCAGCAGTTACGGGGGGGTCGGAGAGACCCAGTACTTC. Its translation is CASSYGGVGETQYF.

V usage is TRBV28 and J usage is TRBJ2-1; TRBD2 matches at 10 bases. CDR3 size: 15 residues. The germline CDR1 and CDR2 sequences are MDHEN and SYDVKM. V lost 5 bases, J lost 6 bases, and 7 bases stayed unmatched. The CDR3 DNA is TGTGCCAGCAGTCAGAGCGGGAGGGCCCTCAATGAGCAGTTCTTC. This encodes CASSQSGRALNEQFF.

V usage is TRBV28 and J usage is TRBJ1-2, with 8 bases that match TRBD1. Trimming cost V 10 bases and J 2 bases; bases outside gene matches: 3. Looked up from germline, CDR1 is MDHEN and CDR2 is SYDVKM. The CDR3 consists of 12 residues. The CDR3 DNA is TGTGCCATCAGACAGGGGAACTATGGCTACACCTTC. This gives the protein CAIRQGNYGYTF.

The CDR3 reads CASSKPGQSYEQYF. CDR3 DNA sequence: TGTGCCAGCAGCAAACCTGGACAGTCCTACGAGCAGTACTTC. The V gene is TRBV21-1, the J gene TRBJ2-7; TRBD1, the D gene given by the table, was not confirmed from the DNA. TRBV21-1 is described as a pseudogene. The CDR3 spans 14 residues.

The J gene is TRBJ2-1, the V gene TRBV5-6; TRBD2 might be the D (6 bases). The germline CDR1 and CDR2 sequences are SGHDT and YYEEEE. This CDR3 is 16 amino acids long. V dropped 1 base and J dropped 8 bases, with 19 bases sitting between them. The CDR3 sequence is CASSLPSGSLGHEQFF. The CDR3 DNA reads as TGTGCCAGCAGCTTGCCCTCCGGGAGCCTAGGCCATGAGCAGTTCTTC.

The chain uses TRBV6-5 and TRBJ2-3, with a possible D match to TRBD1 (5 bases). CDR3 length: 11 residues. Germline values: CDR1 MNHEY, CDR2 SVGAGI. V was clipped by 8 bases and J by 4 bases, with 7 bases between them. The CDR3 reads CASGAPDTQYF. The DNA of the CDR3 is TGTGCCAGCGGGGCCCCAGATACGCAGTATTTT.

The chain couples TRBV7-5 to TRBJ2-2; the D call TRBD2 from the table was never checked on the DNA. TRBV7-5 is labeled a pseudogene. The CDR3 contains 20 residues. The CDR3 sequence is CVRSLPPRTEAGGSVGELFF. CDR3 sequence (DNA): TGTGTCAGAAGCTTGCCACCGAGGACAGAAGCGGGAGGGTCGGTCGGGGAGCTGTTTTTT.

Here the CDR3 reads CSASPLNRGSSYEQYF. Written as DNA, the CDR3 is TGCAGTGCTAGTCCCCTCAACCGCGGGAGCTCCTACGAGCAGTACTTC. The chain joins TRBV20-1 to TRBJ2-7; TRBD2 matches 7 bases. Germline loops: CDR1 DFQATT, CDR2 SNEGSKA (reference sequence). J was trimmed by 0 bases and V by 3 bases; bases with no gene match: 11. CDR3 size: 16 residues.

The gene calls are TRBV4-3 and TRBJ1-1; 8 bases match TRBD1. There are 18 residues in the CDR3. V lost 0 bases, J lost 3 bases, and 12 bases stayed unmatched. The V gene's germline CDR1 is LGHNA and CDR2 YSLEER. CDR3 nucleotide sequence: TGCGCCAGCAGCCAAGAAACACAGGGGGAGTGGGGCTACACTGAAGCTTTCTTT. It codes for CASSQETQGEWGYTEAFF.

CDR3 sequence: CASSYAGTTSPLHF. The CDR3 DNA sequence: TGTGCCAGCAGTTACGCGGGGACGACTTCACCCCTCCACTTT. The chain joins TRBV6-5 to TRBJ1-6; a weak D match, TRBD1 (5 bases). This CDR3 has 14 residues. Germline CDR1 and CDR2: MNHEY and SVGAGI. Trimming cost V 2 bases and J 9 bases, with 11 bases left between them.

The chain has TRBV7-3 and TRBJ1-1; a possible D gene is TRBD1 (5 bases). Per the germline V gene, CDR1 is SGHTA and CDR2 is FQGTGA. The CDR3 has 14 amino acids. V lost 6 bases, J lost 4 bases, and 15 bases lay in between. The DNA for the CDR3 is TGTGCCAGCAGGAGGGACCCCGGGAGCACTGAAGCTTTCTTT. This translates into CASRRDPGSTEAFF.

The CDR3 sequence: CASTPGAGGNNSPLHF. CDR3 coding DNA: TGTGCCAGCACCCCAGGGGCAGGGGGTAATAATTCACCCCTCCACTTT. V gene TRBV21-1 combines with J gene TRBJ1-6; the table's D gene call, TRBD1, was not cross checked with the DNA. TRBV21-1 is a known pseudogene. The CDR3 is 16 amino acids.

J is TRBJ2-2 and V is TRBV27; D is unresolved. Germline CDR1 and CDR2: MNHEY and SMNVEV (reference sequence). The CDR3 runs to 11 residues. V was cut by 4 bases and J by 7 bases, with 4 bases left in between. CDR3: CASSYYGELFF. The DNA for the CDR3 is TGTGCCAGCAGTTACTACGGGGAGCTGTTTTTT.

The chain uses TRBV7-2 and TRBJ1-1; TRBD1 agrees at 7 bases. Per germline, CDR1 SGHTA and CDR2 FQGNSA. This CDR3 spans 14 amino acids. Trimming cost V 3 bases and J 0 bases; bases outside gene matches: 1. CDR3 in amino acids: CASSLQGVNTEAFF. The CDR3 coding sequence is TGTGCCAGCAGCTTGCAGGGGGTGAACACTGAAGCTTTCTTT.

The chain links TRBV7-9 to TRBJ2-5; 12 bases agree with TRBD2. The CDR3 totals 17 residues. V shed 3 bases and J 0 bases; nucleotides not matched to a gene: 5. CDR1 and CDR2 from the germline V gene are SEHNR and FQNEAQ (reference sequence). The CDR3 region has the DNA TGTGCCAGCAGCTTCTTTGGGACTAGCGGGTACCAAGAGACCCAGTACTTC. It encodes CASSFFGTSGYQETQYF.

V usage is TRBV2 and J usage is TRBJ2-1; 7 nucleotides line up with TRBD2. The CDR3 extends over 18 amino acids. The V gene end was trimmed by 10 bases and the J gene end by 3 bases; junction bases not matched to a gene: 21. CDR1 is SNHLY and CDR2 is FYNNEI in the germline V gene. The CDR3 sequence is CATVTRVPKAGNYNEQFF. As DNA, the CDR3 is TGTGCCACCGTGACCAGGGTTCCCAAAGCGGGAAACTACAATGAGCAGTTCTTC.

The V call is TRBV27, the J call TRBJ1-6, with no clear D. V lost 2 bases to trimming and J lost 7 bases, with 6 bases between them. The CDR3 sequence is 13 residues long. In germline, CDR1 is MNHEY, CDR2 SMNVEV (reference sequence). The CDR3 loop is CASSLRENSPLHF. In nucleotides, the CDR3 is TGTGCCAGCAGTTTACGGGAGAATTCACCCCTCCACTTT.

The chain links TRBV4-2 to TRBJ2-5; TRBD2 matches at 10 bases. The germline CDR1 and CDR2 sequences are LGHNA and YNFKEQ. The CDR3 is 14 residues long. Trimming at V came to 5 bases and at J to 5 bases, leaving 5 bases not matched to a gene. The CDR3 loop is CASSSSGRSETQYF. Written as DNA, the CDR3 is TGTGCCAGCAGCAGTAGCGGGAGGAGTGAGACCCAGTACTTC.

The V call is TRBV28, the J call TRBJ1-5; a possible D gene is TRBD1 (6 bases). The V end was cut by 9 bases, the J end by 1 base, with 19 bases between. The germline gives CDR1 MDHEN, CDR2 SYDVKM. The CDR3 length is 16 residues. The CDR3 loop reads CASARNSGVSNQPQHF. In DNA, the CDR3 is TGTGCCAGTGCCCGGAACTCAGGGGTCAGCAATCAGCCCCAGCATTTT.

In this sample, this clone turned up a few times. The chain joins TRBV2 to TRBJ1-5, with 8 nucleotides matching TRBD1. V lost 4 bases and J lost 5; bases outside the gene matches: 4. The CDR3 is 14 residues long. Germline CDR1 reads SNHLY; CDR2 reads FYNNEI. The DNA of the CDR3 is TGTGCCAGCAGTGGACAGGGGACCTATCAGCCCCAGCATTTT. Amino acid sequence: CASSGQGTYQPQHF. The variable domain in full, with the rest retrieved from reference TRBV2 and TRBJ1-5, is EPEVTQTPSHQVTQMGQEVILRCVPISNHLYFYWYRQILGQKVEFLVSFYNNEISEKSEIFDDQFSVERPDGSNFTLKIRSTKLEDSAMYFCASSGQGTYQPQHFGDGTRLSIL.

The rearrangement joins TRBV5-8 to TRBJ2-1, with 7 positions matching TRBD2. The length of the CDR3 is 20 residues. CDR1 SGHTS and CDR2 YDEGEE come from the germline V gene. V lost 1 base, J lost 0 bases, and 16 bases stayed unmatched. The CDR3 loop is CASSLRRASGVHSSYNEQFF. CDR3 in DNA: TGTGCCAGCAGCTTGAGGCGGGCTAGCGGAGTTCACAGCTCCTACAATGAGCAGTTCTTC.

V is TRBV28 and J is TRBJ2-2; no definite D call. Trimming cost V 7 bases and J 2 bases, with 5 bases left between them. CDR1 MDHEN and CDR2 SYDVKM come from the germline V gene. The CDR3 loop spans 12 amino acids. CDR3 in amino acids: CASTVNTGELFF. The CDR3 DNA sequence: TGTGCCAGCACTGTTAACACCGGGGAGCTGTTTTTT.

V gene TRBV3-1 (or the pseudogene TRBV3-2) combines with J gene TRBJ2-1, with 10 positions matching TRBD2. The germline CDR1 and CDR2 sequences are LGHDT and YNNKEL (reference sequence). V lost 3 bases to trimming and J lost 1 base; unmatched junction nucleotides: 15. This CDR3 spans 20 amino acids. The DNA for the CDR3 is TGTGCCAGCAGCCATTTCGCACTAGCGGGACTGACCAGTTCCTACAATGAGCAGTTCTTC. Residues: CASSHFALAGLTSSYNEQFF.